This T cell receptor beta chain was observed in a study of T-cell reconstitution after alpha-beta-depleted transplantation in children (TCRdb year 2016). Turning to the overall study: The study quantitatively tracked T-cell immune reconstitution after TCRalphabeta/CD19-depleted allogeneic hematopoietic cell transplantation in children using TCR repertoire profiling.

From its cysteine to its phenylalanine, the CDR3 spans 16 amino acids. The only DNA kept is the CDR3, 48 bases in frame from the first base. The germline V gene specifies SGHAT as CDR1 and FQNNGV as CDR2. Deletion took 5 bases off V and 4 bases off J, with a span of 18 bases between the germline ends. What the authors observed across the whole study: The high TCRbeta diversity at day 60 in some patients was ascribed to recipient T cells and intrathymic progenitors that had survived conditioning. The apparently early recovery of alphabetaT-cell counts about two months after transplant reportedly depended on only several hundred rapidly expanded clones that came from non-depleted graft cells. Over subsequent months, a decline in hyperexpanded clone frequencies was noted, and after one year, T-cell counts and TCRbeta diversity were mostly ascribed to newly produced T cells.

This clonotype was picked up a small number of times. Its recognized antigen is unknown. No qualities accompany the bases; no much larger clone lies one base away. What this sample's treatment or condition label stands for: allogeneic hematopoietic cell transplantation with graft depleted of TCRalphabeta T cells and CD19 B cells. Transplant recipients were children who received TCRalphabeta/CD19-depleted allogeneic hematopoietic cell grafts. Receptor amplification or capture employed PCR. Sequenced using an Illumina HiSeq 2500. TCR library preparation used molecular barcoding, with unique molecular identifiers applied to normalize quantification of the TCRbeta repertoire. In TCRdb, the public reads were trimmed at Q25 with fastp and aligned with MiXCR, with productive beta chains retained. Rows are combined by CDR3 protein, so each entry shows the most common genes and DNA. In all, the sample holds about 300,000 distinct CDR3 sequences, and around 7.3% of those were seen once. Together, the top ten hold around 9.8% of the sample.

The rearranged chain carries TRBV11-2 and TRBJ2-1; matching of 7 bases hints at TRBD2 as the D gene. The receptor comes from a female patient aged 2-9 years who had a stem cell transplant for Fanconi anemia, so the T cells may come from the graft donor. The material sequenced was peripheral blood, taken 360 days after TCRalphabeta/CD19-depleted stem cell transplant. The DNA reads as follows: TGTGCCAGCAGCCCACGGGGGGCCCCAGGATACAATGAGCAGTTCTTC. Its translation reads: CASSPRGAPGYNEQFF.